These T cell receptor beta chains were read from a single sample in a study of T cell repertoires in aging, cancer and after chemotherapy. TCRdb reprocessed the multiplex PCR reads with MiXCR, giving one entry per CDR3 protein. Found here are about 9,200 distinct CDR3 sequences, about 34% of them singletons; the top ten hold about 3%. Sequences were obtained from blood. These receptors came from a human donor in good health. Each CDR3 is given with its conserved first and last residue. The D gene is left open where the match is weak. Not every row has a clone size; where given, it reads once, few, many or a size class.

J gene,clone size,V gene,D gene,CDR3 DNA,CDR3 protein
TRBJ2-1,.,TRBV7-2,.,TGTGCCAGCAGCTCCAGACTAGATCGGAGGTTCTTC,CASSSRLDRRFF
TRBJ1-3,.,TRBV19,.,TGTGCCAGTATCGGGGTTGGAAACACCATATATTTT,CASIGVGNTIYF
TRBJ2-5,few,TRBV15,TRBD2,TGTGCCACCAGCAGACTACCGAGCGGGGGTTTGGGAGAGACCCAGTACTTC,CATSRLPSGGLGETQYF
TRBJ1-2,.,TRBV5-1,.,TGCGCCAGCAGCGCGGAAGGGTCCTATGGCTACACCTTC,CASSAEGSYGYTF
TRBJ2-1,.,TRBV5-4,TRBD1,TGTGCCAGCAGCTTGGTGGGACAGGGGGTCGAGCAGTTCTTC,CASSLVGQGVEQFF
TRBJ2-1,.,TRBV7-2,.,TGTGCCAGCAGCCGAGGAGCTAGGGGTGAGCAGTTCTTC,CASSRGARGEQFF
TRBJ2-1,.,TRBV5-5,TRBD2,TGTGCCAGCAGCTTGATGGGGGGCCTAGCGGGGGGGGCCTACAATGAGCAGTTCTTC,CASSLMGGLAGGAYNEQFF
TRBJ1-1,few,TRBV6-1,.,TGTGCCAGCAGTGAAGCAATGGGTTGGCGGCAGGGTCAAACTGAAGCTTTCTTT,CASSEAMGWRQGQTEAFF
TRBJ2-3,.,TRBV30,.,TGTGCCTGGACACGGGGGTTAAGCACAGATACGCAGTATTTT,CAWTRGLSTDTQYF
TRBJ1-5,few,TRBV24-1,.,TGTGCCACCAGTGGCAGGGCCAAAAATCAGCCCCAGCATTTT,CATSGRAKNQPQHF
TRBJ1-3,.,TRBV12-3/TRBV12-4,TRBD1,TGTGCCAGCAGATCGACAGGGCTCTACACCATATATTTT,CASRSTGLYTIYF
TRBJ2-3,.,TRBV27,.,TGTGCCAGCAGTTTATTATCAGATACGCAGTATTTT,CASSLLSDTQYF
TRBJ2-1,.,TRBV27,.,TGTGCCAGCAGTTTATACAGCTCCTACAATGAGCAGTTCTTC,CASSLYSSYNEQFF
TRBJ1-5,once,TRBV6-5,.,TGTGCCAGCAGTTTGGGTGTTTTACCCCTCAATCAGCCCCAGCATTTT,CASSLGVLPLNQPQHF
TRBJ1-2,.,TRBV5-4,.,TGTGCCAGCAGCTTGGAGGCTGAGGAACTTGGCTACACCTTC,CASSLEAEELGYTF
TRBJ1-4,.,TRBV13,.,TGTGCCAGCAGCGAGGGGGTTAAGATGACTAATGAAAAACTGTTTTTT,CASSEGVKMTNEKLFF
TRBJ2-1,few,TRBV12-3/TRBV12-4,TRBD2,TGTGCCAGCAGCATCCGCGGGAGGGGGTACAATGAGCAGTTCTTC,CASSIRGRGYNEQFF
TRBJ1-1,.,TRBV6-2/TRBV6-3,.,TGTGCCAGCAGTTACGCAGGACTTGAAGCTTTCTTT,CASSYAGLEAFF
TRBJ1-2,medium-sized,TRBV11-1,.,TGTGCCAGCAGCCAACGGGGCTATGGCTACACCTTC,CASSQRGYGYTF
TRBJ2-5,.,TRBV24-1,TRBD2,TGTGCCACCAGTGACCCTAGCGGGAGTGGGGAGACCCAGTACTTC,CATSDPSGSGETQYF
TRBJ2-1,few,TRBV10-3,TRBD2,TGTGCCATCAGTGAGACGGGACTAGCGGAGCAGTTCTTC,CAISETGLAEQFF
TRBJ2-7,few,TRBV6-2/TRBV6-3,.,TGTGCCAGCAGTTCAGGGACGGGCGGACACCTCAGCTCCTACGAGCAGTACTTC,CASSSGTGGHLSSYEQYF
TRBJ1-1,few,TRBV30,TRBD1,TGTGCCTGGAGCGAAACAGGGGCTGAAGCTTTCTTT,CAWSETGAEAFF
TRBJ2-3,few,TRBV6-5,.,TGTGCCAGCAGCCCGCCGGGTGGGACGCAGTATTTT,CASSPPGGTQYF
TRBJ2-5,.,TRBV19,.,TGTGCCAGTGGTCTTTGGGGGACCCAGTACTTC,CASGLWGTQYF
TRBJ1-2,few,TRBV19,TRBD1,TGTGCCAGTAGTATAAGGGGGCTTAGGGATGGCTACACCTTC,CASSIRGLRDGYTF
TRBJ1-3,.,TRBV27,.,TGTGCCAGCCTCCCCCGGGGGCAGGATAGCACCATATATTTT,CASLPRGQDSTIYF
TRBJ1-4,few,TRBV30,TRBD1,TGTGCCTGGAGAGCACAGGGGGCGCGAGAAAAACTGTTTTTT,CAWRAQGAREKLFF
TRBJ1-4,.,TRBV6-1,TRBD1,TGTGCCAGCAGTGAAGCTTCCCGGGACAGGGTTGAAAAACTGTTTTTT,CASSEASRDRVEKLFF
TRBJ1-2,few,TRBV6-5,.,TGTGCCAGCAGTGGAGGGGGTGGCTACACCTTC,CASSGGGGYTF
TRBJ2-1,few,TRBV11-3,TRBD1,TGTGCCAGCAGCTCCTACAGGGGGGTATACAATGAGCAGTTCTTC,CASSSYRGVYNEQFF
TRBJ1-1,.,TRBV18,.,TGTGCCAGCTCACCATTATCCTCCCTGAACACTGAAGCTTTCTTT,CASSPLSSLNTEAFF
TRBJ2-2,.,TRBV5-5,TRBD1,TGTGCCAGCAGCTCCGGACAGGGTTCCGGGGAGCTGTTTTTT,CASSSGQGSGELFF
TRBJ1-1,once,TRBV6-5,.,TGTGCCAGCAAGGGGGGCAGTCAGTCCACTGAAGCTTTCTTT,CASKGGSQSTEAFF
TRBJ1-2,medium-sized,TRBV29-1,.,TGCAGCGTTGATACAGGGCAACACTATGGCTACACCTTC,CSVDTGQHYGYTF
TRBJ2-7,few,TRBV6-5,TRBD2,TGTGCCAGCAGTTTTAGCGGGAGTAACTACGAGCAGTACTTC,CASSFSGSNYEQYF
TRBJ2-1,medium-sized,TRBV11-3,.,TGTGCCAGCGGTCTCCGGGTCTCCTACAATGAGCAGTTCTTC,CASGLRVSYNEQFF
TRBJ2-2,medium-sized,TRBV11-3,TRBD2,TGTGCCAGCAGCTTAGCACTAGCGGGGGCGAACACCGGGGAGCTGTTTTTT,CASSLALAGANTGELFF
TRBJ2-7,.,TRBV6-5,.,TGTGCCAGCAGTCCCCTTCGGGATCCCCAGCGGGAGCAGTACTTC,CASSPLRDPQREQYF
TRBJ1-1,few,TRBV5-6,.,TGTGCCAGCAGCTTGAACACTGAAGCTTTCTTT,CASSLNTEAFF
TRBJ2-7,few,TRBV6-1,TRBD2,TGTGCCAGCAAAACCGATAGCGGCGGGAGCGAGCAGTACTTC,CASKTDSGGSEQYF
TRBJ2-2,.,TRBV4-2,.,TGTGCCAGCAGCCTAGGGGAAGCGAACACCGGGGAGCTGTTTTTT,CASSLGEANTGELFF
TRBJ1-2,.,TRBV5-6,TRBD1,TGTGCCAGCAGCTTGCAAGGGGGCGGCTATGGCTACACCTTC,CASSLQGGGYGYTF
TRBJ2-1,few,TRBV13,.,TGTGCCAGCAGCCCACCCCCAACGGCCCACAATGAGCAGTTCTTC,CASSPPPTAHNEQFF
TRBJ2-3,medium-sized,TRBV29-1,.,TGCAGCGTTGTGGGACGGGCTGATACGCAGTATTTT,CSVVGRADTQYF
TRBJ2-7,.,TRBV7-2,.,TGTGCCAGCAGCTTAGGCGGGGGCGCCTACGAGCAGTACTTC,CASSLGGGAYEQYF
TRBJ1-5,few,TRBV18,.,TGTGCCAGCTCACCCGAAGGAGGGTCGGGTCAGCCCCAGCATTTT,CASSPEGGSGQPQHF
TRBJ1-2,.,TRBV11-3,.,TGTGCCAGCAGCTTAGACCGGGGAGCATATGGCTACACCTTC,CASSLDRGAYGYTF
TRBJ2-1,.,TRBV5-6,TRBD2,TGTGCCAGCAGCTTGGCCGGGACTAGCGGGCGACGCTCCTACAATGAGCAGTTCTTC,CASSLAGTSGRRSYNEQFF
TRBJ1-6,few,TRBV27,TRBD1,TGTGCCAGCAGATTGGGACAGTTAAATTCACCCCTCCACTTT,CASRLGQLNSPLHF
TRBJ2-7,medium-sized,TRBV27,.,TGTGCCAGCAGTCCCAGGGCACCTTACGAGCAGTACTTC,CASSPRAPYEQYF
TRBJ2-3,.,TRBV11-3,.,TGTGCCAGCAGCTTAGATAGGGGCGGCACAGATACGCAGTATTTT,CASSLDRGGTDTQYF
TRBJ2-5,.,TRBV12-3/TRBV12-4,.,TGTGCCAGCAATAGCGCGGGGCAAGAGACCCAGTACTTC,CASNSAGQETQYF